These T cell receptor beta chains were read from a single sample in a study of control samples from healthy donors and cancer patients. Using immunoSEQ multiplex PCR, the repertoire was profiled, and TCRdb retains in-frame clones only, with some absent. Of about 63,000 clones in the sample, roughly 85% were seen once. The sequencing sample was made of blood. Every receptor here comes from a middle-aged man in good health. Each CDR3 is given without its conserved first and last residue.

J	V	CDR3
TRBJ2-7	TRBV11-3	ASSFHGTERYEQY
TRBJ2-1	TRBV3-1/TRBV3-2	ASSHLAGGYHNEQF
TRBJ1-5	TRBV3-1/TRBV3-2	ASSPGGGHQPQH
TRBJ2-1	TRBV7-2	ASSSGGSYNEQF
TRBJ1-2	TRBV28	ASSLTDLSNYGYT
TRBJ1-3	TRBV9	ASSVTRGQGNTIY
TRBJ2-2	TRBV7-2	ASSTYRGRTGELF
TRBJ2-3	TRBV27	ASSLGLAVSTDTQY
TRBJ1-1	TRBV18	ASSPGGTRGANTEAF
TRBJ2-5	TRBV5-1	ASSRSGTVQETQY
TRBJ1-2	TRBV30	ACLRRDSIGYGYT
TRBJ2-2	TRBV4-3	ASGKRGGTGELF
TRBJ2-7	TRBV5-1	ASSLVLAGPGEQY
TRBJ2-1	TRBV7-2	ASTPGPRENEQF
TRBJ1-5	TRBV10-3	AIRENDQWPQH
TRBJ1-5	TRBV7-9	ASSFQGSQPQH
TRBJ1-5	TRBV30	AWSNGPRGPQH
TRBJ2-1	TRBV30	AWNVGTGDNEQF
TRBJ1-5	TRBV27	ASALYSNQPQH
TRBJ1-2	TRBV30	AARRQPASYT
TRBJ1-1	TRBV13	ASSVQGNTEAF
TRBJ2-1	TRBV7-3	ASSLRRENEQF
TRBJ1-5	TRBV6-2/TRBV6-3	ASSSGGYSNQPQH
TRBJ1-3	TRBV5-8	ASSLDPDSGNTIY
TRBJ1-4	TRBV5-4	ASSDAGAANEKLF
TRBJ1-1	TRBV7-3	ASSSGQNTEAF
TRBJ1-6	TRBV7-6	ASSPVLNNSPLH
TRBJ2-6	TRBV19	ASSIEAQGSGANVLT
TRBJ2-3	TRBV10-3	AISAPGLAGGFGSTDTQY
TRBJ1-5	TRBV7-2	ASSYTGSNQPQH
TRBJ2-7	TRBV27	ASSLGEGARYEQY